The 4 T cell receptor beta chains given below trace back to one sample, sequenced in a study of T cells of healthy individuals. MiXCR, run by TCRdb on the 5' RACE reads, gives a single entry per CDR3 protein. The data contain over 95,000 distinct CDR3 sequences, 15% to 20% of them singletons. Receptor source: a human donor in good health.

This clonotype occurred a few times. The chain is built from TRBV7-2 and TRBJ2-7; D is unresolved. Germline CDR1 is SGHTA and CDR2 is FQGNSA. V gave up 2 bases and J gave up 2 bases, with 13 bases separating them. The CDR3 spans 15 residues. The CDR3 nucleotides are TGTGCCAGCAGCTTATCTCGGGCCCAGCCCTACGAGCAGTACTTC. Translated: CASSLSRAQPYEQYF. Full variable domain (outside the CDR3, taken from reference TRBV7-2 and TRBJ2-7): GAGVSQSPSNKVTEKGKDVELRCDPISGHTALYWYRQSLGQGLEFLIYFQGNSAPDKSGLPSDRFSAERTGGSVSTLTIQRTQQEDSAVYLCASSLSRAQPYEQYFGPGTRLTVT.

This clonotype was recorded at least ten times. The CDR3 sequence is CASSSGVYEKLFF. The CDR3 coding sequence is TGTGCCAGCAGTTCTGGGGTTTATGAAAAACTGTTTTTT. The rearrangement joins TRBV7-6 to TRBJ1-4; D unclear. V lost 6 bases and J 6 bases, leaving 11 bases between the germline ends. In germline, CDR1 is SGHVS, CDR2 FNYEAQ. The CDR3 sequence is 13 residues long.

This clonotype came up many times. CDR3 residues: CSVEVAHPRATSGMYEQFF. In DNA form, the CDR3 reads TGCAGCGTTGAAGTCGCGCACCCACGCGCAACTAGCGGGATGTATGAGCAGTTCTTC. The chain combines TRBV29-1 with TRBJ2-1; 10 bases map to TRBD2. The CDR3 consists of 19 residues. Germline-derived CDR1 and CDR2 are SQVTM and ANQGSEA. The trim removed 1 base at V and 8 bases at J, leaving 20 bases unmatched.

The V and J genes are TRBV3-1 and TRBJ2-7, with 7 bases identical to TRBD2. This CDR3 is 18 amino acids long. Germline V gene sequence: CDR1 LGHDT, CDR2 YNNKEL (reference sequence). V lost 4 bases, J lost 1 base, and 16 bases stayed unmatched. This chain's CDR3 is CASSPPRGRGFFSYEQYF. In DNA form, the CDR3 reads TGTGCCAGCAGCCCACCCCGCGGGCGGGGGTTTTTTTCCTACGAGCAGTACTTC.